These 26 T cell receptor beta chains originate from one sample sequenced in a study of blood T cell repertoires in COVID-19. Data came from immunoSEQ multiplex PCR; TCRdb stores just in-frame clones and leaves some out. The sample records 150,000 to 250,000 clones, approximately 86% being singletons. The sample taken for sequencing was PBMCs or T cells enriched from blood (not recorded which). All receptors derive from a woman younger than 45 who had recovered from COVID-19.

The gene calls are TRBV30 and TRBJ1-5, with 8 bases aligning to TRBD1. The CDR3 has 15 residues. In germline, CDR1 is GTSNPN, CDR2 SVGIG (reference sequence). V trimming: 0 bases; J trimming: 5 bases; junction bases outside the gene matches: 6. The CDR3 spells CAWSVARGRDQPQHF. CDR3 sequence (DNA): TGTGCCTGGAGTGTTGCCAGGGGGCGGGATCAGCCCCAGCATTTT.

The V gene is TRBV6-6, the J gene TRBJ1-5, with a tentative D call TRBD1 (6 bases). The V and J ends lost 5 bases and 2 bases respectively, with 13 bases between them. The CDR3 is 15 residues long. CDR1 is MNHNY, CDR2 SVGAGI, per germline (reference sequence). The CDR3: CASSIETGRNQPQHF. CDR3 nucleotides: TGTGCCAGCAGTATCGAGACAGGCCGCAATCAGCCCCAGCATTTT.

This rearrangement joins TRBV19 to TRBJ2-5; 16 nucleotides match TRBD2. V lost 0 bases, J lost 8 bases, and 9 bases stayed unmatched. The length of the CDR3 is 18 residues. Germline V gene lookup returns CDR1 LNHDA and CDR2 SQIVND (reference sequence). CDR3 protein: CASSIDARGLAGGRTQYF. CDR3 bases: TGTGCCAGTAGTATAGACGCCCGGGGACTAGCGGGGGGGAGAACCCAGTACTTC.

The rearrangement uses TRBV10-3 and TRBJ2-7, with D possibly TRBD2 on 6 matching bases. V was cut by 4 bases and J by 3 bases, with 7 bases left in between. CDR3 size: 12 residues. Germline V gene lookup returns CDR1 ENHRY and CDR2 SYGVKD. CDR3 loop: CAISAGVYEQYF. The CDR3 DNA sequence: TGTGCCATCAGTGCGGGAGTCTACGAGCAGTACTTC.

This clone was counted between two and nine times. This rearrangement joins TRBV19 to TRBJ2-7; D is uncertain. The germline CDR1 and CDR2 sequences are LNHDA and SQIVND (reference sequence). This CDR3 region has 13 residues. Trimming shortened V by 5 bases and J by 2 bases, and 10 bases separated the two germline ends. DNA of the CDR3: TGTGCCAGTAGTCTTTCAGGCACCTACGAGCAGTACTTC. Translating it yields CASSLSGTYEQYF.

The chain carries TRBV27 and TRBJ2-7; D perhaps matches TRBD1 (8 bases). The germline gives CDR1 MNHEY, CDR2 SMNVEV (reference sequence). The V and J ends lost 8 bases and 7 bases respectively, with 12 bases between them. CDR3 size: 11 residues. CDR3 nucleotides: TGTGCCAGCGAACAGGGGGGGGAGCAGTACTTC. It specifies CASEQGGEQYF.

This clone appeared a few times. This chain joins TRBV4-2 and TRBJ2-7, with 9 bases that match TRBD2. This CDR3 is 15 amino acids long. The ends lost 0 bases at V and 9 bases at J; junction bases unmatched: 9. Germline lookup yields CDR1 LGHNA and CDR2 YNFKEQ. The CDR3, as DNA: TGTGCCAGCAGCCAAGATTTGGCGGGAGGGTCTGTGCAGTACTTC. Amino acids: CASSQDLAGGSVQYF.

V is TRBV4-3 and J is TRBJ1-2, with D possibly matching TRBD1 (5 bases). Germline CDR1 reads LGHNA; CDR2 reads YSLEER. This CDR3 comprises 16 residues. The germline V and J ends were trimmed by 1 base and 4 bases, with 16 bases remaining between them. CDR3 coding DNA: TGCGCCAGCAGCCAAGGCCACGGGGGAGGCGGCTATGGCTACACCTTC. Translating gives CASSQGHGGGGYGYTF.

V gene TRBV19 combines with J gene TRBJ2-2; 8 bases map to TRBD1. Germline V gene data show CDR1 as LNHDA and CDR2 as SQIVND (reference sequence). This CDR3 comprises 15 residues. Germline trimming cut 9 bases from V and 2 bases from J; bases unmatched to any gene: 8. The CDR3 bases are TGTGCCAGCCGACGACAGGGGTCTAACACCGGGGAGCTGTTTTTT. It codes for CASRRQGSNTGELFF.

About this clone itself: Its ends do not fully match the called genes, so a read error is possible. The gene calls are TRBV2 and TRBJ2-2, with TRBD1 matching 9 bases. The length of the CDR3 is 16 residues. Germline V gives CDR1 SNHLY, CDR2 FYNNEI. CDR3 in amino acids: CVSSEGRGQGPGELFF. The CDR3 DNA sequence: TGTGTCAGCAGTGAAGGAAGGGGACAGGGTCCCGGGGAGCTGTTTTTT.

Worth noting for this clone: Different DNA sequences within this sample yield the same CDR3. The chain recombines TRBV9 with TRBJ1-1, with D perhaps TRBD1 (5 bases). In germline, CDR1 is SGDLS, CDR2 YYNGEE. CDR3 size: 14 residues. Trimming took 0 bases from V and 1 from J, leaving 7 bases between them. DNA for the CDR3: TGTGCCAGCAGCGTAGGGGGCAGGAACACTGAAGCTTTCTTT. It codes for CASSVGGRNTEAFF.

The chain joins TRBV6-5 to TRBJ1-1; D is perhaps TRBD1 (6 bases). CDR3 length: 15 residues. V shed 6 bases and J shed 0 bases, with 14 bases lying between them. Germline V gene data show CDR1 as MNHEY and CDR2 as SVGAGI. CDR3 sequence reads: CASSRGGRVNTEAFF. CDR3 in DNA: TGTGCCAGCAGCCGAGGGGGACGAGTGAACACTGAAGCTTTCTTT.

As DNA, the CDR3 is TGTGCCACCACCCAGATCTTTCCCGGGGAGCTGTTTTTT. As protein: CATTQIFPGELFF. The rearrangement uses TRBV7-6 and TRBJ2-2; D gene uncertain. This CDR3 is 13 amino acids long. The germline V and J ends were trimmed by 10 bases and 6 bases, with 15 bases remaining between them. CDR1 SGHVS and CDR2 FNYEAQ come from the germline V gene.

This rearrangement joins TRBV30 to TRBJ2-7; weak D call: TRBD1 (5 bases). V gave up 0 bases and J gave up 4 bases, with 10 bases separating them. Germline V gene lookup returns CDR1 GTSNPN and CDR2 SVGIG (reference sequence). The length of the CDR3 is 13 residues. The CDR3 protein is CAWSVGQGYEQYF. The CDR3, as DNA: TGTGCCTGGAGTGTAGGGCAGGGTTACGAGCAGTACTTC.

CDR3 DNA sequence: TGTGCCAGCAGCCAAGGACAGGGGGCTTCCTACGAGCAGTACTTC. It codes for CASSQGQGASYEQYF. The chain uses TRBV11-1 and TRBJ2-7, with TRBD1 matching over 11 bases. Germline CDR1 is SGHAT and CDR2 is FQDESV (reference sequence). V dropped 5 bases and J dropped 1; count of bases not matched to a gene: 4. The CDR3 is 15 amino acids.

Comments on this clone: The germline gene is not matched at one end of the junction; a read error may be the cause. This chain links TRBV5-1 with TRBJ1-2, with 7 bases that match TRBD1. Germline V gene sequence: CDR1 SGHRS, CDR2 YFSETQ. CDR3 length equals 16 residues. This CDR3 is CASTLDRQGRLDGYTF. The CDR3 coding sequence is TGCGCCAGCACCTTGGACAGGCAAGGAAGGCTAGATGGCTACACCTTC. The full variable domain, rest sourced from reference TRBV5-1 and TRBJ1-2, is KAGVTQTPRYLIKTRGQQVTLSCSPISGHRSVSWYQQTPGQGLQFLFEYFSETQRNKGNFPGRFSGRQFSNSRSEMNVSTLELGDSALYLCASTLDRQGRLDGYTFGSGTRLTVV.

The genes are TRBV4-1 and TRBJ2-3; TRBD1 matches 8 bases. V was pared by 3 bases and J by 2 bases, with 1 base of the junction left unmatched. Per germline, CDR1 MGHRA and CDR2 YSYEKL. This CDR3 has 14 residues. The CDR3: CASSQGQATDTQYF. The CDR3 DNA reads as TGCGCCAGCAGCCAGGGACAGGCCACAGATACGCAGTATTTT.

The chain combines TRBV4-1 with TRBJ1-1; a weak D match, TRBD1 (6 bases). The germline V gene encodes CDR1 MGHRA and CDR2 YSYEKL. The germline V and J ends were trimmed by 5 bases and 7 bases, with 11 bases remaining between them. The length of the CDR3 is 12 residues. CDR3 coding DNA: TGCGCCAGCAGCTCACTCAGGGGTGAAGCTTTCTTT. Translating gives CASSSLRGEAFF.

The V gene is TRBV9, the J gene TRBJ1-2; the D gene is possibly TRBD1 (6 bases). This CDR3 is built from 14 residues. V was shortened by 2 bases and J by 6 bases, with 14 bases between the two germline ends. Germline values: CDR1 SGDLS, CDR2 YYNGEE. CDR3 region: CASSVNRDVHGYTF. The CDR3 DNA reads TGTGCCAGCAGCGTCAACAGGGACGTCCATGGCTACACCTTC.

This chain uses TRBV24-1 with TRBJ1-4; TRBD1 aligns across 7 bases. CDR1 is KGHDR and CDR2 is SFDVKD in the germline V gene. The length of the CDR3 is 15 residues. Trimming cost V 5 bases and J 3 bases; bases outside gene matches: 5. CDR3 in amino acids: CATSATGTANEKLFF. CDR3 sequence (DNA): TGTGCCACCAGTGCAACCGGGACAGCTAATGAAAAACTGTTTTTT.

The chain carries TRBV5-1 and TRBJ2-1, with D possibly TRBD1 on 6 matching bases. This CDR3 is 15 amino acids long. CDR1 is SGHRS, CDR2 YFSETQ, per germline. V dropped 1 base and J dropped 0 bases, with 8 bases sitting between them. CDR3 sequence reads: CASSLQGSSYNEQFF. CDR3 coding DNA: TGCGCCAGCAGCTTGCAGGGGAGCTCCTACAATGAGCAGTTCTTC.

There are many counts of this clone. V is TRBV19 and J is TRBJ1-2; D is unclear. This CDR3 contains 13 residues. The V end was cut by 5 bases, the J end by 5 bases, with 12 bases between. Germline V lookup: CDR1 LNHDA, CDR2 SQIVND (reference sequence). CDR3 protein: CASSLQPNYGYTF. The CDR3 DNA sequence: TGTGCCAGTAGTCTACAGCCCAATTATGGCTACACCTTC.

The V and J genes are TRBV9 and TRBJ1-1; D perhaps matches TRBD1 (5 bases). CDR1 SGDLS and CDR2 YYNGEE come from the germline V gene. V lost 1 base to trimming and J lost 3 bases, with 10 bases between them. The CDR3 contains 14 residues. The CDR3 bases are TGTGCCAGCAGCGTACAGGGCATGGACACTGAAGCTTTCTTT. It is translated as CASSVQGMDTEAFF.

J is TRBJ2-4 and V is TRBV27, with D perhaps matching TRBD2 (5 bases). Per the germline V gene, CDR1 is MNHEY and CDR2 is SMNVEV (reference sequence). This CDR3 contains 15 residues. Trimming stripped 3 bases from V and 2 bases from J, with 11 bases between. Here the CDR3 reads CASSFTASPKNIQYF. CDR3 in DNA: TGTGCCAGCAGTTTTACGGCTAGCCCCAAAAACATTCAGTACTTC.

The chain carries TRBV7-9 and TRBJ2-7, with TRBD1 as a possible D gene (5 bases). The CDR3 is made up of 14 amino acids. Germline values: CDR1 SEHNR, CDR2 FQNEAQ (reference sequence). The V gene lost 2 bases and the J gene lost 4 bases, with 12 bases spanning the gap. In nucleotides, the CDR3 is TGTGCCAGCAGCTTATCGCCCAGGGATTACGAGCAGTACTTC. Translation: CASSLSPRDYEQYF.

This rearrangement joins TRBV5-1 to TRBJ2-6, with D possibly being TRBD2 (5 bases). The CDR3 runs 15 residues. Germline V gives CDR1 SGHRS, CDR2 YFSETQ. Trimming took 4 bases from V and 4 from J, leaving 12 bases between them. The CDR3 nucleotides read TGCGCCAGCAGCCCTTGGACGGGGGGGGCCAACGTCCTGACTTTC. The encoded protein is CASSPWTGGANVLTF.